The 8 T cell receptor beta chains below all came from one sample that was sequenced in a study of molecular identifiers for immune sequencing clone quantification. TCRdb fed the PCR reads into MiXCR, producing one record per CDR3 protein. The sample has approximately 550,000 distinct CDR3 sequences, around a fifth seen once. Sequenced input: naive CD8+ T cells from blood, with Jurkat cell RNA spiked in. Specified subset: FACS-sorted CD8+CD4-CCR7+CD45RA+ naive T cells. Source of these receptors: a human donor in good health. Some libraries in this study had Jurkat cell RNA spiked in.

The chain recombines TRBV29-1 with TRBJ2-1; either TRBD1 or TRBD2 may supply D (5 bases each). This CDR3 comprises 13 residues. Germline-derived CDR1 and CDR2 are SQVTM and ANQGSEA. Deletions cut 4 bases from V and 5 bases from J, with 12 bases between. CDR3 in amino acids: CSVVPGTHNEQFF. In nucleotides, the CDR3 is TGCAGCGTTGTGCCCGGGACCCACAATGAGCAGTTCTTC.

The chain recombines TRBV27 with TRBJ2-5; D is perhaps TRBD1 or TRBD2 (5 bases each). This CDR3 has 15 residues. CDR1 is MNHEY and CDR2 is SMNVEV in the germline V gene (reference sequence). Trimming took off 1 base at V and 4 bases at J, with 13 bases between the two ends. The CDR3 coding sequence is TGTGCCAGCAGTTTATATGAGGGGAACATAGAGACCCAGTACTTC. Translation: CASSLYEGNIETQYF.

This clonotype has just a few counts. V is TRBV20-1 and J is TRBJ2-7; D is unresolved. CDR3 length: 14 residues. Germline values: CDR1 DFQATT, CDR2 SNEGSKA (reference sequence). V was cut by 0 bases and J by 3 bases, with 12 bases left in between. For the CDR3, the DNA is TGCAGTGCTAGAGATCAGCAGGTTATCTACGAGCAGTACTTC. It is translated as CSARDQQVIYEQYF.

Ten or more counts support this clonotype. V and J are TRBV7-8 and TRBJ1-2, with unresolved D. V was clipped by 5 bases and J by 5 bases, with 9 bases between them. CDR3 size: 12 residues. CDR1 is SGHVS and CDR2 is FQNEAQ in the germline V gene. CDR3 DNA: TGTGCCAGCAGCCCAGACGCATATGGCTACACCTTC. It encodes CASSPDAYGYTF.

Ten or more counts support this clonotype. This chain joins TRBV7-9 and TRBJ2-2; unclear D gene. Trimming left V 2 bases short and J 6 bases short, with 13 bases between. Germline assignment: CDR1 SEHNR and CDR2 FQNEAQ (reference sequence). The CDR3 is 15 amino acids. The CDR3 bases are TGTGCCAGCAGCTTACTCGGGCCGCCGGCCGGGGAGCTGTTTTTT. It translates to CASSLLGPPAGELFF.

V and J are TRBV5-8 and TRBJ2-2; D tentatively fits TRBD1 or TRBD2 (5 bases each). The CDR3 sequence is 15 residues long. The V gene's germline CDR1 is SGHTS and CDR2 YDEGEE. V was clipped by 3 bases and J by 6 bases, with 15 bases between them. CDR3 DNA sequence: TGTGCCAGCAGCTACCGGGACCCTCCGTCCGGGGAGCTGTTTTTT. This gives the protein CASSYRDPPSGELFF. Based on the CDR3 plus reference TRBV5-8 and TRBJ2-2, the full variable domain is EAGVTQSPTHLIKTRGQQATLRCSPISGHTSVYWYQQALGLGLQFLLWYDEGEERNRGNFPPRFSGRQFPNYSSELNVNALELEDSALYLCASSYRDPPSGELFFGEGSRLTVL.

This clonotype was recorded a few times. The chain joins TRBV30 to TRBJ2-1; 7 bases are shared with TRBD2. V lost 0 bases, J lost 4 bases, and 6 bases stayed unmatched. CDR1 is GTSNPN and CDR2 is SVGIG in the germline V gene (reference sequence). The CDR3 is made up of 15 amino acids. The CDR3 sequence is CAWSVVAGRYNEQFF. The CDR3 DNA sequence: TGTGCCTGGAGTGTGGTAGCGGGTCGTTACAATGAGCAGTTCTTC.

The chain is built from TRBV3-1 and TRBJ1-1; D remains ambiguous. Looked up from germline, CDR1 is LGHDT and CDR2 is YNNKEL (reference sequence). The V and J ends lost 3 bases and 1 base respectively, with 15 bases between them. The length of the CDR3 is 16 residues. The CDR3 is CASSHLEGRRNTEAFF. The CDR3 nucleotides are TGTGCCAGCAGCCACCTTGAGGGTAGGAGGAACACTGAAGCTTTCTTT.